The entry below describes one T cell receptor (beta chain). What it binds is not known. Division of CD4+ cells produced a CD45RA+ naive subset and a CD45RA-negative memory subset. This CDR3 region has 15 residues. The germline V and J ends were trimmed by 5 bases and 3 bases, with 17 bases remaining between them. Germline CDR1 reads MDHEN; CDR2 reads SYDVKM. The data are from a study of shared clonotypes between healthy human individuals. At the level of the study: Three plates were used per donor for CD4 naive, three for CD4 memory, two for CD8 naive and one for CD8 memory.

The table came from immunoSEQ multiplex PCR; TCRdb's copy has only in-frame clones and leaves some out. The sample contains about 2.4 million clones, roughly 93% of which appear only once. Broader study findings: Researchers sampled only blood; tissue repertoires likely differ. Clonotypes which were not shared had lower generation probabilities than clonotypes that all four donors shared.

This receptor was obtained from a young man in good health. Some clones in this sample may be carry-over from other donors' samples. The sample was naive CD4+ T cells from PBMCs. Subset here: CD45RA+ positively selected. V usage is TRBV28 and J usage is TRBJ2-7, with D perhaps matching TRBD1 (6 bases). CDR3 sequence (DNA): TGTGCCAGCAGTCCCCGGACAGTGGGAAACTACGAGCAGTACTTC. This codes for CASSPRTVGNYEQYF.